A selection of T cell receptor beta chains follows, all from one sample in a study of cytomegalovirus exposure and HLA in healthy donors. Only in-frame clones appear in the TCRdb table, and some are missing; sequencing was by immunoSEQ multiplex PCR. Of approximately 130,000 clones in the sample, 85% to 90% were seen once. The sequenced material came from PBMCs. These receptors came from a woman aged 30 to 39 in good health and CMV-seronegative. CDR3s include the opening cysteine and the closing phenylalanine or tryptophan. A D gene is named only where the DNA matches it firmly. Clone size appears in some rows only: once, few, many, or a class for an expanded clone.

-	TRBJ1-4	TRBV5-1	TRBD1	TGCGCCAGCAGCTTGGACAGGGGGGATGAAAAACTGTTTTTT	CASSLDRGDEKLFF
-	TRBJ2-1	TRBV4-1	TRBD2	TGCGCCAGCAGCCAGTATGGACTAGCGGGTGACAATGAGCAGTTCTTC	CASSQYGLAGDNEQFF
-	TRBJ2-1	TRBV2	TRBD1	TGTGCCAGCAGTCCGACAGGGGCCTACAATGAGCAGTTCTTC	CASSPTGAYNEQFF
-	TRBJ2-2	TRBV11-2	TRBD2	TGTGCCAGCAGATCCACTAGCGGGGGGACAACCGGGGAGCTGTTTTTT	CASRSTSGGTTGELFF
-	TRBJ1-5	TRBV7-1	-	TGTGCCAGCTGCCCTTCAGGTTCTCCCGTCAGGCAGCCCCAGCATTTT	CASCPSGSPVRQPQHF
few	TRBJ2-4	TRBV7-9	-	TGTGCCAGCAGCGAACAGGGAATGTTAAACATTCAGTACTTC	CASSEQGMLNIQYF
-	TRBJ2-1	TRBV11-3	TRBD2	TGTGCCAGCAGCCGTAGCGGGGGGGCCGGGAATGAGCAGTTCTTC	CASSRSGGAGNEQFF
-	TRBJ1-2	TRBV19	TRBD1	TGTGCCAGTAGTACCTCGACAGGGTCCTATGGCTACACCTTC	CASSTSTGSYGYTF
-	TRBJ1-2	TRBV7-9	TRBD1	TGTGCCAGCAGCTTAGGAGGACAGGGGGCTGGCTACACCTTC	CASSLGGQGAGYTF
-	TRBJ2-7	TRBV28	-	TGTGCCAGCACCCACAGCTGGGCCCCCTACGAGCAGTACTTC	CASTHSWAPYEQYF
-	TRBJ2-4	TRBV27	TRBD1	TGTGCCAGCAGCCCTTCAGGGGGAAGTGGGGCCAAAAACATTCAGTACTTC	CASSPSGGSGAKNIQYF
few	TRBJ2-5	TRBV7-2	-	TGTGCCAGCAGCCCGGGGGAGACCCAGTACTTC	CASSPGETQYF
-	TRBJ1-1	TRBV10-3	-	TGTGCCATCAGTGAGTCGAAGCAGGCGCAGAACACTGAAGCTTTCTTT	CAISESKQAQNTEAFF
-	TRBJ2-2	TRBV21-1	-	TGTGCCAGCATTATTTGGGCAGATTCCACCGGGGAGCTGTTTTTT	CASIIWADSTGELFF
-	TRBJ2-7	TRBV10-2	TRBD2	TGCGCCAGCAGTGTCCAGCGGGGCCTCTACGAGCAGTACTTC	CASSVQRGLYEQYF
-	TRBJ1-3	TRBV11-2	-	TGTGCCAGCAGCTTAGCGGGAAACACCATATATTTT	CASSLAGNTIYF
few	TRBJ1-2	TRBV2	-	TGTGCCACCCGGGCGGGAGGGTCTAATGTGAATGGCTACACCTTC	CATRAGGSNVNGYTF
-	TRBJ2-3	TRBV7-8	-	TGTGCCAGCAGCTCTCGGGAAACGGAACAACCCCCAGATACGCAGTATTTT	CASSSRETEQPPDTQYF
-	TRBJ1-1	TRBV7-2	TRBD1	TGTGCCAGCAGAACCCCGGGACAGGGACGTTTTAGCACTGAAGCTTTCTTT	CASRTPGQGRFSTEAFF
-	TRBJ2-1	TRBV4-3	TRBD2	TGCGCCAGCAGCCAAGAACTAGCGGGGGGGAACAATGAGCAGTTCTTC	CASSQELAGGNNEQFF
few	TRBJ1-2	TRBV9	-	TGTGCCAGCAGTGAGGGCAGTAACTATGGCTACACCTTC	CASSEGSNYGYTF
-	TRBJ1-2	TRBV4-1	-	TGCGCCAGCAGCCAAGCTGGGACAATGGGTATTAGTTATGGCTACACCTTC	CASSQAGTMGISYGYTF
-	TRBJ1-1	TRBV7-8	-	TGTGCCAGCAGCCATAGCAGGGAGGGGTCAGCTGAAGCTTTCTTT	CASSHSREGSAEAFF
-	TRBJ1-2	TRBV7-9	-	TGTGCCAGCAGCGCAACAGCCTTAAGAGGCTACACCTTC	CASSATALRGYTF
-	TRBJ1-1	TRBV19	-	TGTGCCAGTATCTGGGGCGGTGAAGCTTTCTTT	CASIWGGEAFF